The T cell receptor beta chain under discussion was sequenced for a study of cytomegalovirus exposure and HLA in healthy donors. Overall study findings and caveats: Confirmation in vitro established that a few CMV-associated chains were specific for CMV antigens. About 90% or about 30% of the time was how often most TCR beta V segments were productive, according to an earlier analysis. Across donors, presence/absence analyses took sequencing depth to be roughly uniform.

PCR employed 60 Vbeta and 13 Jbeta primers. Using immunoSEQ multiplex PCR, the repertoire was profiled, and TCRdb retains in-frame clones only, with some absent. Among 150,000 to 200,000 clones listed, nearly 80% were seen once. Per the germline V gene, CDR1 is SGHRS and CDR2 is YFSETQ. The CDR3 extends over 14 amino acids. V was cut by 1 base and J by 2 bases, with 9 bases left in between. This clone has just a few counts. Its antigen is as yet unknown. Donors had nominal health at sampling but likely had unrecorded immune exposures. The clonotype was recovered from a woman aged 40 to 49 in good health and CMV-seronegative. The V gene is TRBV5-1, the J gene TRBJ1-1; possible D gene TRBD1, 5 bases. Sequenced material: PBMCs. The chain's CDR3 is CASSLMDKNTEAFF. DNA for the CDR3: TGCGCCAGCAGCTTGATGGACAAAAACACTGAAGCTTTCTTT.